This TCR beta chain came from a study of shared clonotypes between healthy human individuals. Study context: CD4 naive and CD4 memory each took three plates per donor, while CD8 naive took two and CD8 memory one.

The deep-level immunoSEQ assay was used. Original processing methods: Because ImmunoSEQ provided only junction sequences with no quality scores, the filtering differed. The repertoire was sequenced with immunoSEQ multiplex PCR; TCRdb's copy has only in-frame clones and lacks some. The V and J calls and the clone size are those of that table, but D and trimming were determined from the DNA. The data hold roughly 2.2 million clones, with just under 95% observed a single time. The study's findings and limits: For naive CD4 cells, around 5% of clonotypes were shared across a handful of donors.

As to this clone: What it binds is not known.

This TCR was sampled from a man younger than 35 in good health. Some clones in this sample may be carry-over from other donors' samples. Sequenced material: naive CD4+ T cells from PBMCs. Described subset: CD45RA+ positively selected.

The CDR3 protein is CASSQKGGAGNTEAFF. The CDR3 region has the DNA TGTGCCAGCAGCCAAAAAGGGGGGGCAGGGAACACTGAAGCTTTCTTT. This sequence joins TRBV14 and TRBJ1-1, with D perhaps matching TRBD1 (6 bases). V was pared by 2 bases and J by 1 base, with 14 bases between. The CDR3 has 16 amino acids. Germline V lookup: CDR1 SGHDN, CDR2 FVKESK.